This T cell receptor (beta chain) was captured by sequencing in a study of CD8+CD57+ T cells in acquired aplastic anemia. In the case of this clonotype: Its antigen remains unidentified. A much larger clone differs from this one at a single base, so this may be a read error.

Whole-study findings and limits: Patients were compared with controls for CD8+ Simpson's diversity, and no significant difference emerged. Around 29 CD8+ CDR3 sequences were shared between patients and controls.

Selection for sequencing was limited to patients who had shown CD8+CD57+ cell expansion by flow cytometry. There were no patients without severe acquired aplastic anemia. No therapy was given to patients before blood sampling. Using genomic DNA as the template, TCR beta VDJ and CDR3 profiling was carried out. MiXCR, applied by TCRdb to the reads, yields one record per CDR3 protein. The sample has about 220,000 distinct CDR3 sequences; roughly half are singletons. This sequence originates from a human donor with aplastic anemia. The specimen was sorted CD4+, CD8+, or CD8+CD57+ T cells (not recorded which) from PBMCs.

The CDR3 here is CASSYPGQPHEQYF. The CDR3 DNA sequence: TGTGCCAGCAGTTACCCCGGGCAGCCACACGAGCAGTACTTC. The genes are TRBV10-3 and TRBJ2-7; D is ambiguous. The CDR3 has 14 amino acids. Germline loops: CDR1 ENHRY, CDR2 SYGVKD.